This T cell receptor (beta chain) was identified during a study of blood T cell repertoires in COVID-19 (dated by TCRdb to 2018 to 2020). At the level of the whole study: Samples covering the acute and convalescent phases of COVID-19 were provided by collaborators in the United States, Italy and Spain. Deeply sampled blood TCRbeta repertoires from subjects exposed to, actively infected with, or recovered from COVID-19 were included in the dataset. Where available, HLA class I and class II types were taken from metadata supplied by the sample provider and were not determined by assay-based typing. The material from the prospective study consisted of cDNA or gDNA derived from T cells, B-cell-depleted T cells, or PBMCs. Samples were obtained from the ongoing ImmuneRACE study (first 160 participants) and from 1,200 or so subjects provided by 6 global collaborators. The sample metadata nearly always contained a de-identified subject ID, COVID-19 status, age in years and sex. A freely available public database, intended as a resource for researchers studying the immune response to SARS-CoV-2, is where the repertoires were released. General conclusions and limits of the study: The quantity of clinical and demographic metadata differed by source and by participant and was supplied without curation.

The collaborating institutions used their own protocols to collect whole blood in K2EDTA tubes. For TCRbeta analysis, collaborator samples were shipped as frozen whole blood, as isolated PBMCs, or as DNA extracted from either sample type. TCRbeta CDR3 regions were amplified from genomic DNA using the immunoSEQ Assay, a bias-controlled multiplex PCR. The authors processed their data as follows. Within the assay, amplification of reference gene primers was used to estimate how many nucleated cells each sample contained. To quantify the absolute abundance of each unique TCRbeta CDR3 rearrangement, sequence reads were collapsed and filtered. For each sample, productive Simpson clonality was calculated as the square root of Simpson's diversity index across productive rearrangements. This immuneACCESS table, as held by TCRdb, lists in-frame sequences with V and J called but not all clones. Of the missing ones, under half trace to an unresolved V gene in checked studies; the others have no known cause. The DNA gave D and trimming, while V, J and clone size come from that table. The sample records over 60,000 clones, approximately 84% of which are singletons. Approximately 11% of the sample lies in the top ten.

The V end loses 6 bases and the J end loses 6 bases, and a stretch of 21 bases separates them. CDR1 and CDR2, looked up from the germline V gene, are KGHSH and LQKENI. From the cysteine through the phenylalanine, the CDR3 covers 15 amino acids. Of the read, only the CDR3 DNA is kept; its 45 bases are in frame from base 1. A remark on this clone: The specificity of this receptor is unknown. No much larger clone exists at a distance of one base, and base qualities are not known.

The clonotype comes from a man in his 70s with active or convalescent COVID-19. The material sequenced was peripheral blood. The chain uses TRBV18 and TRBJ2-7; the D segment could be TRBD2, given 6 matching bases. The nucleotide sequence is TGTGCCAGCTCCTCAGCCGGGAGCTCGACCCTCGAGCAGTACTTC. Its coded protein is CASSSAGSSTLEQYF.